These T cell receptor beta chains were read from a single sample in a study of control samples from healthy donors and cancer patients. Sequencing was performed with immunoSEQ multiplex PCR; in TCRdb, only in-frame clones are kept and a portion is missing. The sample includes about 50,000 clones, approximately 90% of them seen just once. Sequenced sample: PBMCs. These receptors were obtained from a man between 25 and 39 years old with colorectal cancer. Each CDR3 is given with its conserved first and last residue. D genes are given only for firm matches. Not every row has a clone size; where given, it reads once, few, many or a size class.

CDR3	DNA	length	V	J	D	size
CASSGQQGAQGDTF	TGTGCCAGCAGCGGACAACAGGGGGCTCAAGGGGACACCTTC	14	TRBV21-1	TRBJ1-2	.	.
CASSPYGGSYEQYF	TGTGCCAGCAGTCCGTACGGAGGATCCTACGAGCAGTACTTC	14	TRBV27	TRBJ2-7	.	.
CASDKTWGTEAFF	TGTGCCAGCGACAAAACGTGGGGCACTGAAGCTTTCTTT	13	TRBV6-5	TRBJ1-1	.	.
CASISRENSYEQYF	TGTGCTAGTATATCAAGGGAAAACTCCTACGAGCAGTACTTC	14	TRBV12-5	TRBJ2-7	.	.
CASRTDNTGELFF	TGTGCCAGCAGGACAGACAACACCGGGGAGCTGTTTTTT	13	TRBV7-9	TRBJ2-2	.	.
CASGHGGSGGEFTDTQYF	TGTGCCAGCGGCCATGGGGGGAGCGGGGGGGAATTCACAGATACGCAGTATTTT	18	TRBV27	TRBJ2-3	TRBD2	.
CASSRTGQGDGYTF	TGTGCCAGCTCACGTACGGGACAGGGGGATGGCTACACCTTC	14	TRBV18	TRBJ1-2	TRBD1	once
CASSLTSGTFYGYTF	TGTGCCAGCAGTTTAACCTCCGGGACGTTTTATGGCTACACCTTC	15	TRBV6-6	TRBJ1-2	.	.
CASSQDKESYGYTF	TGCGCCAGCAGCCAAGATAAGGAAAGTTATGGCTACACCTTC	14	TRBV4-1	TRBJ1-2	.	.
CASSMLGNSGANVLTF	TGCGCCAGCAGTATGTTAGGGAACTCTGGGGCCAACGTCCTGACTTTC	16	TRBV5-1	TRBJ2-6	.	.
CASSLRGQTMNTEAFF	TGCGCCAGCAGCTTGAGGGGACAGACCATGAACACTGAAGCTTTCTTT	16	TRBV5-1	TRBJ1-1	TRBD1	.
CASSYRQSSYNEQFF	TGTGCCAGCAGTTACCGGCAGAGCTCCTACAATGAGCAGTTCTTC	15	TRBV6-5	TRBJ2-1	.	.
CASSVGTETGELFF	TGTGCCAGCAGCGTAGGGACAGAGACCGGGGAGCTGTTTTTT	14	TRBV9	TRBJ2-2	.	.
CASTRGDSGNTIYF	TGTGCCAGCACTAGGGGGGACTCTGGAAACACCATATATTTT	14	TRBV6-5	TRBJ1-3	.	.
CASGLVRGGRREKLFF	TGTGCTAGTGGTTTGGTACGCGGGGGGCGACGAGAAAAACTGTTTTTT	16	TRBV12-5	TRBJ1-4	.	.
CASSLTGPGEQYF	TGTGCCAGCAGCTTGACAGGGCCAGGCGAGCAGTACTTC	13	TRBV5-6	TRBJ2-7	.	few
CARCWGGAGRDTEAFF	TGTGCCCGCTGTTGGGGGGGGGCGGGGCGAGACACTGAAGCTTTCTTT	16	TRBV28	TRBJ1-1	.	.
CSTRDDSNTEAFF	TGCAGCACCAGAGACGACTCGAACACTGAAGCTTTCTTT	13	TRBV29-1	TRBJ1-1	.	.
CASSPLVMRATNEKLFF	TGTGCCAGCTCACCACTTGTGATGCGAGCAACTAATGAAAAACTGTTTTTT	17	TRBV18	TRBJ1-4	.	once
CASSYSASSGNTIYF	TGTGCCAGCAGTTACTCAGCGAGCTCTGGAAACACCATATATTTT	15	TRBV6-5	TRBJ1-3	.	.
CASTRRGPKTPSPYNEQFF	TGTGCCAGTACCCGAAGGGGGCCTAAAACGCCGAGCCCCTACAATGAGCAGTTCTTC	19	TRBV19	TRBJ2-1	TRBD1	.
CASSSYRGLGNEQFF	TGCGCCAGCAGCTCGTACAGGGGGCTGGGCAATGAGCAGTTCTTC	15	TRBV4-3	TRBJ2-1	TRBD1	.
CASARNNQPQHF	TGTGCCAGCGCTAGAAACAATCAGCCCCAGCATTTT	12	TRBV28	TRBJ1-5	.	.
CAWSRGQGAGAFF	TGTGCCTGGAGCAGGGGACAGGGGGCCGGAGCTTTCTTT	13	TRBV30	TRBJ1-1	TRBD1	.
CASNGAVYGYTF	TGTGCCAGTAATGGGGCCGTTTATGGCTACACCTTC	12	TRBV19	TRBJ1-2	.	.
CASSLTQTRETQYF	TGTGCCAGCAGCTTAACCCAGACGAGGGAGACCCAGTACTTC	14	TRBV7-2	TRBJ2-5	.	once
CASSYGTSYNEQFF	TGTGCCAGCAGTTACGGGACGTCCTACAATGAGCAGTTCTTC	14	TRBV6-5	TRBJ2-1	.	.
CATSDSGQLNEQFF	TGTGCCACCAGTGATTCGGGACAGTTAAATGAGCAGTTCTTC	14	TRBV24-1	TRBJ2-1	TRBD1	.
CASSDPGGANTEAFF	TGTGCCAGCAGTGACCCTGGGGGAGCGAACACTGAAGCTTTCTTT	15	TRBV6-1	TRBJ1-1	.	.
CASTIRTGSNTGELFF	TGTGCCAGCACTATCAGGACAGGGAGCAACACCGGGGAGCTGTTTTTT	16	TRBV6-6	TRBJ2-2	TRBD1	.
CASSQQGTEQPQHF	TGTGCCAGCAGCCAACAGGGGACGGAACAGCCCCAGCATTTT	14	TRBV7-2	TRBJ1-5	TRBD1	.
CASSASLSGPNNEQFF	TGTGCCAGCAGCGCCTCCCTCTCGGGACCCAACAATGAGCAGTTCTTC	16	TRBV9	TRBJ2-1	.	.
CASSNVVGQAETQYF	TGTGCCAGCAGCAACGTAGTCGGTCAGGCGGAGACCCAGTACTTC	15	TRBV7-2	TRBJ2-5	.	.
CASSPGHRNTGELFF	TGTGCCAGCAGCCCCGGACACAGGAACACCGGGGAGCTGTTTTTT	15	TRBV7-2	TRBJ2-2	.	.
CAWSGRYGAKISGNTIYF	TGTGCCTGGAGCGGGAGATACGGAGCAAAGATCTCTGGAAACACCATATATTTT	18	TRBV30	TRBJ1-3	.	.
CASSLVRLNTGELFF	TGTGCCAGCAGCTTAGTCAGGCTAAACACCGGGGAGCTGTTTTTT	15	TRBV7-2	TRBJ2-2	.	.
CASSLGPRQGSKAFF	TGTGCCAGCAGCTTAGGCCCCCGGCAGGGGAGTAAAGCTTTCTTT	15	TRBV11-2	TRBJ1-1	.	.
CASSPSGGYNQPQHF	TGCGCCAGCAGCCCGAGCGGGGGCTACAATCAGCCCCAGCATTTT	15	TRBV5-1	TRBJ1-5	.	few
CASSTGGEQFF	TGTGCCAGCAGTACCGGGGGGGAGCAGTTCTTC	11	TRBV6-5	TRBJ2-1	TRBD2	few
CASSFSGYEQYF	TGTGCCAGCAGTTTTTCAGGGTACGAGCAGTACTTC	12	TRBV27	TRBJ2-7	.	.
CASSPSPDRGNSPLHF	TGTGCCAGCAGTCCAAGTCCGGACAGGGGTAATTCACCCCTCCACTTT	16	TRBV5-5	TRBJ1-6	TRBD1	.
CASSPWGAGGTDTQYF	TGTGCCAGCAGCCCGTGGGGAGCGGGGGGTACAGATACGCAGTATTTT	16	TRBV7-2	TRBJ2-3	TRBD2	.
CASSPDINEKLFF	TGTGCCAGCAGCCCGGACATTAATGAAAAACTGTTTTTT	13	TRBV11-2	TRBJ1-4	.	.
CASSFRGETGNTIYF	TGTGCCAGCAGTTTCAGGGGCGAGACTGGAAACACCATATATTTT	15	TRBV7-9	TRBJ1-3	.	once
CASSGTGGYNEQFF	TGCGCCAGCAGCGGCACAGGGGGGTACAATGAGCAGTTCTTC	14	TRBV5-1	TRBJ2-1	TRBD1	.
CATSDLRKGGTSTDTQYF	TGTGCCACCAGTGATTTGCGTAAGGGGGGGACTAGCACAGATACGCAGTATTTT	18	TRBV24-1	TRBJ2-3	.	.
CASSYGAGYNEQFF	TGTGCCAGCAGTTACGGGGCAGGGTACAATGAGCAGTTCTTC	14	TRBV6-5	TRBJ2-1	.	.
CAMGNGDRGGRNTEAFF	TGTGCCATGGGGAACGGCGACAGGGGGGGAAGGAACACTGAAGCTTTCTTT	17	TRBV10-3	TRBJ1-1	TRBD1	.
CASSLGQVSTEAFF	TGTGCCAGCAGCCTCGGACAGGTGAGCACTGAAGCTTTCTTT	14	TRBV2	TRBJ1-1	TRBD1	.
CASSMAGGMNTEAFF	TGTGCCAGTAGTATGGCGGGTGGTATGAACACTGAAGCTTTCTTT	15	TRBV19	TRBJ1-1	.	.
CASRVELPYGYTF	TGTGCCAGCAGAGTGGAGTTACCCTATGGCTACACCTTC	13	TRBV2	TRBJ1-2	.	.
CASSYSGQTLYEQYF	TGTGCCAGCAGTTACTCTGGCCAGACTCTATACGAGCAGTACTTC	15	TRBV6-5	TRBJ2-7	.	.
CASSIGVSWDRDGYTF	TGTGCCAGTAGTATAGGAGTCAGTTGGGATCGAGATGGCTACACCTTC	16	TRBV19	TRBJ1-2	.	.
CASSPRTVLPKTYEQYF	TGTGCCAGTAGTCCTCGCACAGTTCTCCCCAAAACCTACGAGCAGTACTTC	17	TRBV19	TRBJ2-7	.	.